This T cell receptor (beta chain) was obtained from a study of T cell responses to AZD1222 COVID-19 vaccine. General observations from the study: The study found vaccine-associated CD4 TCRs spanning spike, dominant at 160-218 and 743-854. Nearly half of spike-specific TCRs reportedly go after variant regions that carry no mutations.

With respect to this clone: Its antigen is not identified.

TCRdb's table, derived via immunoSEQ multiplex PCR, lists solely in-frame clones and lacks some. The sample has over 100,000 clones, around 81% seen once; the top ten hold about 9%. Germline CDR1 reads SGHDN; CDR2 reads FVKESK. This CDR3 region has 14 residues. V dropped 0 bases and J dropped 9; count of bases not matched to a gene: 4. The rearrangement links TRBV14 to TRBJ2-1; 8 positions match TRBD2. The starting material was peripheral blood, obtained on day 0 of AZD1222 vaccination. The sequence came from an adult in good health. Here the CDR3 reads CASSQEPLAGEQFF. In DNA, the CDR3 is TGTGCCAGCAGCCAAGAACCGCTAGCGGGTGAGCAGTTCTTC.